The present entry profiles one T cell receptor (beta chain) with its context. Researchers ran the PCR with 60 Vbeta and 13 Jbeta primers. Assay used: immunoSEQ multiplex PCR; TCRdb lists only in-frame clones, some missing. The sample shows 200,000 to 300,000 clones, approximately 81% of them seen only once. This record belongs to a study of cytomegalovirus exposure and HLA in healthy donors. Study-wide background: Findings of an earlier analysis included 110 million or so unique TCR beta sequences from roughly 200 million T cells.

CDR3 length: 14 amino acids. V was pared by 0 bases and J by 2 bases, with 8 bases between. Germline V CDR1 and CDR2: SGDLS, YYNGEE. Sequences were obtained from PBMCs. This clonotype was obtained from a woman aged 60-70 years in good health and CMV-seropositive. The chain links TRBV9 to TRBJ1-2; D uncertain. CDR3: CASSVGVVNYGYTF. CDR3 bases: TGTGCCAGCAGCGTAGGAGTAGTAAACTATGGCTACACCTTC.